The TCR beta chain under discussion was sequenced for a study of blood T cell repertoires in COVID-19. The wider study: Acute and convalescent COVID-19 samples came from the United States, Italy and Spain. The analysed material was cDNA or gDNA that came from T cells, B-cell-depleted T cells, or PBMCs.

Original processing notes: Using reference gene primer amplification, nucleated cell counts were estimated. Measured with immunoSEQ multiplex PCR; TCRdb has only the in-frame clones, and not every one. That table furnishes V, J and clone size, whereas the DNA furnished D and trimming. The sample consists of tens of thousands of clones, 91% of them appearing once. Per germline, CDR1 SGHDT and CDR2 YYEEEE. The CDR3 consists of 15 residues. The V end was cut by 6 bases, the J end by 3 bases, with 18 bases between. The clonotype comes from a human donor with active COVID-19. The donor label of this sample is uncertain. The chain employs TRBV5-6 and TRBJ1-2; TRBD1 is a possible D gene (6 bases). The sample comprised peripheral blood. CDR3 sequence reads: CASTQNKGGYYGYTF. Here the CDR3 DNA reads TGTGCCAGCACCCAAAACAAGGGGGGGTACTATGGCTACACCTTC.